The entry below describes one T cell receptor (beta chain). Its cognate antigen has yet to be identified. One base away there is no much larger clone; base qualities are not given. In total, roughly 670 healthy bone marrow donors made up the cohort. At the time of sampling, all cohort members were nominally healthy, though unrecorded immune exposures were likely present. The donor was CMV seronegative and was included in the group of a few hundred seronegative cohort members. A peripheral blood sample was collected from each donor, and TCR beta sequencing was performed on peripheral blood mononuclear cells. The Qiagen DNeasy Blood Extraction Kit was used to extract genomic DNA from the blood cell samples. Library construction relied on the immunoSEQ multiplex PCR assay. For the multiplex PCR, a mixture combining 60 forward primers for TCR Vbeta segments and 13 reverse primers for TCR Jbeta segments was used. Amplification of the CDR3 region of rearranged TCR beta genes was performed with a multiplex PCR assay on genomic DNA. Amplified TCR beta libraries were sequenced as 87-base-pair reads on the Illumina HiSeq System. As for the original processing: Across the roughly 640 repertoires, a later analysis counted about 81 million unique TCR beta chains, 9.5 million to 13 million of which were shared by at least two donors. To remove PCR and sequencing errors, raw reads were error-corrected and collapsed into unique sequences using a nearest-neighbor algorithm that merged closely related sequences. CDR3 sequences were aligned to IMGT reference sequences to assign V, D and J gene segments. For a sequence to be retained, a match of at least six nucleotides to both a V gene segment and a J gene segment was required. A rearrangement was called productive if the CDR3 had no stop codons and remained in frame with V and J, and every other rearrangement was called non-productive. Following IMGT convention, CDR3 was defined as the stretch from the second conserved V-encoded cysteine to the conserved J-encoded phenylalanine. In an earlier analysis of 587 of the donors, sequences lacking an unambiguous match to a single V gene segment were excluded. In an earlier analysis of approximately 500 of the donors, a V segment was called functional when productive rearrangements were above 56.7%, and segregating when the standard deviation between donors exceeded 5%. A statistical classification framework was built for diagnosing cytomegalovirus status from the catalog of TCR beta chain sequences. V and J gene assignment, in a later analysis, came from comparing TCR nucleotide sequences with IMGT/GENE-DB human TR gene sequences. A later analysis assigned CDR3 sequences and most-parsimonious VDJ recombination scenarios with the TCRdist pipeline. In a later analysis, every TCR beta chain was defined by the combination of its CDR3 amino acid sequence and its V-gene family, and reads without a unique V-gene family were dropped. As a way to deal with suspected cross-contamination and a sequencing artifact, a later analysis dropped roughly 620 nucleotide sequences that were highly shared and had low generation probability. In a later analysis, a clonal expansion index was calculated for each public chain from normalized within-repertoire ranks of inferred template counts. In a later analysis, generation probabilities were computed using a VDJ recombination model fitted to out-of-frame rearrangements, and the results were checked against IGoR. In a later analysis, TCR-TCR, TCR-HLA and TCR-CMV co-occurrence was scored with hypergeometric tests, and a repertoire-size bias correction was applied to TCR pairs. In a later analysis, false discovery rates were estimated by permuting HLA or CMV assignments 20 times. A later analysis grouped co-occurring TCRs with DBSCAN, adding TCRdist sequence similarity when clustering within HLA-allele-positive subsets. For co-occurrence clustering, repertoires with fewer than 30,000 or more than 120,000 public chains were excluded, along with roughly 5 repertoires with anomalous nucleotide sharing. TCRdb mirrors the immuneACCESS table, restricted to in-frame sequences. Some clones are absent from its copies; in checked studies, under half trace to an unresolved V gene, and the reason for the others is unknown. The V and J calls and clone size come from that table; D and trimming were worked out from the DNA. The sample includes just under 80,000 clones, with around 84% observed a single time. The biggest ten clones account for approximately 4.5% of the sample.

The data are from a study of cytomegalovirus exposure and HLA in healthy donors (TCRdb year 2017). With respect to the entire study: An earlier analysis of 587 of the donors reported more than 250 Gb of sequence data and 117 million unique TCR beta sequences from about 200 million T cells. Approximately 300 gigabases of sequencing data and around 80 million unique TCR sequences made up an early release that covered several hundred HLA-typed donors. Among the roughly 410 genotyped donors, 75% to 90% belonged to the genetic ancestry cluster associated with self-reported Caucasian donors. The study aimed to test whether signatures of past pathogen exposure could be identified by cataloging public T cell receptors. The T cell repertoires of under 700 subjects were profiled by immunosequencing and related to cytomegalovirus serostatus. Along with the roughly 670-subject first cohort, a separate validation cohort of more than 90 different subjects was used. To predict cytomegalovirus infection status, the study combined high-throughput TCR immunosequencing, statistical association of individual TCRs with disease status, and machine learning. A later analysis re-analyzed previously published TCR beta repertoires from 666 donors and added high-resolution HLA genotyping to study TCR occurrence patterns. In the later analysis, no new phenotypic data were used to find candidate immune exposures; instead, reliance was placed on TCR beta sequences and their occurrence across donors. In an earlier analysis of a few hundred of the donors, high-throughput TCR beta sequencing was used to judge whether each TCR beta V gene segment behaved as functional or pseudogenic. Donor age, sex, ethnicity and CMV serostatus were compiled alongside the repertoire data. A later genetic analysis used genome-wide SNP genotypes for about 60% of the 666 donors, treating that subset as a discovery cohort. Every repertoire in the discovery cohort had been generated on one and the same sequencing platform. Class I and class II HLA loci were covered by the typing at four-digit resolution. Typing coverage differed by locus: A, B, C, DRB1 and DQB1 were typed in about 620-640 donors, DQA1 in about 500, DPA1 in 600 to 610, and DPB1 in about 450. Five DR-DQ haplotypes were treated as single units for association and clustering because of strong linkage in the cohort. On average, roughly 200,000 unique TCR beta nucleotide sequences were sequenced per donor among some 430 genotyped donors of the cohort, with around 19% of those sequences being non-productive. The paper's findings and limits, for the study overall: In both the original and validation cohorts, the classifier was reported to diagnose cytomegalovirus status with high specificity and sensitivity. A later genetic analysis reported fewer N-insertions in productive TCRs among donors in an Asian-associated ancestry cluster than the approximately 700-donor mean. The authors suggested that the approach could potentially be generalized to other disease states and immunological phenotypes. A cluster of highly shared sequence variants was judged likely to represent a technical artifact of the sequencing pipeline. A later analysis found that HLA-associated TCR beta chains were more clonally expanded and had lower generation probabilities than equally common non-associated chains. Specific HLA alleles were associated with 18,000 or so TCR beta sequences at a false discovery rate of 0.05 in a later analysis. A further reported finding was that TCR beta sequences accurately predicted the HLA-A and HLA-B alleles for most subjects in the first cohort. HLA typing was unavailable for some donors at each locus, so association tests used only the typed subset. The cohort was sequenced for TCR beta chains only, and without alpha or paired-chain data the features that could be detected were limited. Because counts were too low, fewer than 20 rarely observed V segments, including chromosome 9 orphons, were excluded from the earlier analysis of several hundred of the donors. Correlated functional status among segregating V segments might reflect linkage disequilibrium, but an unknown experimental factor could not be ruled out. Immune exposure information for the cohort was limited to CMV serostatus. The 87-base-pair reads could not distinguish some IMGT-functional V segments, including TRBV6-2 and TRBV6-3, so those segments were excluded. When HLA alleles, especially DR and DQ, strongly co-occurred, attributing TCR associations to individual alleles was difficult. The study listed 164 TCR beta chains as associated with cytomegalovirus. According to a later analysis, parvovirus B19, influenza, CMV and Epstein-Barr virus appeared linked to several top co-occurrence clusters. In a later analysis, TCR association rates were found to vary across HLA loci, with the most associated TCRs seen for DRB1 alleles and the fewest for HLA-C alleles. Sequencing depth was assumed to be roughly uniform across donors in the presence/absence analyses, though that assumption may not hold. Most CMV-associated TCR beta chains appeared to be HLA-restricted in a later analysis, and the HLA associations seemed to be driven largely by CMV exposure. Most TCR sequences were seen in very few donors, while some public TCRs were found in many individuals. A later genetic analysis associated a missense DCLRE1C variant with V-gene and J-gene trimming of TCR beta chains, and an independent cohort replicated the association. In vitro tests confirmed that a few of the cytomegalovirus-associated TCR beta chains recognize cytomegalovirus antigens. Broadly in line with IMGT annotations, most TCR beta V segments showed up in productive rearrangements about 87% or about 30% of the time in an earlier analysis of a few hundred of the donors.

The CDR3 covers 15 residues, taking in both the cysteine and the phenylalanine. Of the read, only the CDR3 DNA is kept; its 45 bases are in frame from base 1. V is reduced by 4 bases and J by 1 base, leaving a spacing of 13 bases between them. CDR1 and CDR2, looked up from the germline V gene (reference sequence), are SEHNR and FQNEAQ. Sequenced sample: PBMCs. This receptor was obtained from a middle-aged man in good health and CMV-seronegative. Rearrangement joined TRBV7-9 to TRBJ2-5; possibly the D gene is TRBD2, per 6 matching bases. This receptor carries the CDR3 CASSSRRGFQETQYF. The nucleotides are TGTGCCAGCAGCTCGCGGAGGGGATTCCAAGAGACCCAGTACTTC.